This T cell receptor (beta chain) derives from a study of CXCR3-negative and CXCR3-positive naive CD8 T cells. For the study at large: Total TRB output reached 150 million or so reads, about 1.5 +/- 0.3 million per library. General observations from the study: Researchers report that CXCR3-positive naive cells carry more hydrophobic TRB CDR3s than CXCR3-negative naive cells. Post-cryopreservation CXCR3 expression was partly diminished, and the bulk of assays employed fresh PBMCs.

As concerns this clonotype: The antigen is not known.

UMI-labeled 5' RACE TRB cDNA libraries were prepared from the cells. Each CDR3 protein gets one entry in TCRdb, which reprocessed the 5' RACE reads and gives no DNA. The specimen's table records about 60,000 distinct CDR3 sequences. The sequencing input was naive CXCR3+ CD8+ T cells from blood. The subset here: CD45RO-CCR7+CD27+CD95- naive CD8+ T cells expressing CXCR3 (TNR3+). This TCR came from a human donor in good health. Some clones in this sample may be carry-over from other donors' samples.

The CDR3 is CASSQESATNEKLFF. The J gene is TRBJ1-4, the V gene TRBV4-2. The CDR3 has 15 residues. Germline values: CDR1 LGHNA, CDR2 YNFKEQ.